The rows below give T cell receptor beta chains drawn from one sample of a study of cytomegalovirus exposure and HLA in healthy donors. This table comes from immunoSEQ multiplex PCR, and its TCRdb copy is limited to in-frame clones, with some not included. The sample yields approximately 160,000 clones, roughly 80% seen once. The sample comprised PBMCs. The receptors derive from a woman younger than 35 in good health and CMV-seronegative. Each CDR3 is given with its conserved first and last residue. Fields, in order: CDR3 DNA, CDR3 protein, clone size, V gene, J gene, D gene. A D gene is named only where the DNA matches it firmly. Not all rows give a size; the values are once, few, many and, for expanded clones, a class.

CDR3 DNA: TGTGCCAGTAGTATATGGCAGGGCGGTCAGCCCCAGCATTTT; CDR3 protein: CASSIWQGGQPQHF; clone size: .; V gene: TRBV19; J gene: TRBJ1-5; D gene: .
CDR3 DNA: TGTGCCAGCAGTTTGGAGTTCTATGGCTACACCTTC; CDR3 protein: CASSLEFYGYTF; clone size: .; V gene: TRBV28; J gene: TRBJ1-2; D gene: .
CDR3 DNA: TGTGCCAGCAATAGCGGGAGGGCCGGAGAGCAGTACTTC; CDR3 protein: CASNSGRAGEQYF; clone size: .; V gene: TRBV28; J gene: TRBJ2-5; D gene: TRBD2
CDR3 DNA: TGTGCCAGCTCACCAAAACCTAGCGGGAGCACAGATACGCAGTATTTT; CDR3 protein: CASSPKPSGSTDTQYF; clone size: .; V gene: TRBV18; J gene: TRBJ2-3; D gene: TRBD2
CDR3 DNA: TGTGCCAGTAGTATAAGGAGAGTAGATCAGCCCCAGCATTTT; CDR3 protein: CASSIRRVDQPQHF; clone size: .; V gene: TRBV19; J gene: TRBJ1-5; D gene: .
CDR3 DNA: TGTGCCAGCAGTCGGACAGGGGGCAACGAGCAGTACTTC; CDR3 protein: CASSRTGGNEQYF; clone size: .; V gene: TRBV28; J gene: TRBJ2-7; D gene: TRBD1
CDR3 DNA: TGTGCCAGCAGCTCAACCGCTACATCTCAGGGGGCTCTCTACGAGCAGTACTTC; CDR3 protein: CASSSTATSQGALYEQYF; clone size: .; V gene: TRBV7-8; J gene: TRBJ2-7; D gene: TRBD1
CDR3 DNA: TGTGCCAGCAATACACAGAGACAGCCCCAGCATTTT; CDR3 protein: CASNTQRQPQHF; clone size: .; V gene: TRBV28; J gene: TRBJ1-5; D gene: .
CDR3 DNA: TGTGCCAGCGGCGGGACAGGGGAAACAGATACGCAGTATTTT; CDR3 protein: CASGGTGETDTQYF; clone size: .; V gene: TRBV6-4; J gene: TRBJ2-3; D gene: TRBD1
CDR3 DNA: TGTGCCAGCAGCCTCCAGGGGGCTGGGGCCAACGTCCTGACTTTC; CDR3 protein: CASSLQGAGANVLTF; clone size: .; V gene: TRBV28; J gene: TRBJ2-6; D gene: TRBD1
CDR3 DNA: TGTGCCTTGCTCGTGGGGGGGGAGCAGTACTTC; CDR3 protein: CALLVGGEQYF; clone size: .; V gene: TRBV10-3; J gene: TRBJ2-7; D gene: TRBD2
CDR3 DNA: TGTGCCAGCAGCTTTCCGGGGTTGTTAAGTGAGCAGTTCTTC; CDR3 protein: CASSFPGLLSEQFF; clone size: .; V gene: TRBV5-8; J gene: TRBJ2-1; D gene: .
CDR3 DNA: TGTGCCAGCAGCTTAGGGGACAGGGATAAAGAAAAACTGTTTTTT; CDR3 protein: CASSLGDRDKEKLFF; clone size: .; V gene: TRBV11-2; J gene: TRBJ1-4; D gene: TRBD1
CDR3 DNA: TGTGCCAGCAGTCAGGAACTCATGAACACTGAAGCTTTCTTT; CDR3 protein: CASSQELMNTEAFF; clone size: .; V gene: TRBV28; J gene: TRBJ1-1; D gene: .
CDR3 DNA: TGTGCCAGCAGGGACCTCGGACTAGACGGGGAGACCCAGTACTTC; CDR3 protein: CASRDLGLDGETQYF; clone size: .; V gene: TRBV6-1; J gene: TRBJ2-5; D gene: TRBD2
CDR3 DNA: TGTGCCAGCAGCTTAGGTTTTCTAGCCCTACCCCCGTATTTT; CDR3 protein: CASSLGFLALPPYF; clone size: .; V gene: TRBV11-3; J gene: TRBJ2-3; D gene: .
CDR3 DNA: TGTGCCAGCAGCTTCGGGACAGGGGGCGCGAACACTGAAGCTTTCTTT; CDR3 protein: CASSFGTGGANTEAFF; clone size: few; V gene: TRBV5-6; J gene: TRBJ1-1; D gene: TRBD1
CDR3 DNA: TGCGCCAGCAGCTTGGCCACGGGGACAGATACGCAGTATTTT; CDR3 protein: CASSLATGTDTQYF; clone size: .; V gene: TRBV5-1; J gene: TRBJ2-3; D gene: .
CDR3 DNA: TGCGCCAGCAGCTTGGCTGACAGGCTCTCCTACGAGCAGTACTTC; CDR3 protein: CASSLADRLSYEQYF; clone size: .; V gene: TRBV5-1; J gene: TRBJ2-7; D gene: .
CDR3 DNA: TGTGCCAGCAGACGACTAGGTTTCTACGAGCAGTACTTC; CDR3 protein: CASRRLGFYEQYF; clone size: .; V gene: TRBV6-5; J gene: TRBJ2-7; D gene: .
CDR3 DNA: TGTGCCAGCAGGAGAGCCCGGGACAGGGAAGAGACCCAGTACTTC; CDR3 protein: CASRRARDREETQYF; clone size: .; V gene: TRBV6-6; J gene: TRBJ2-5; D gene: TRBD1
CDR3 DNA: TGTGCCAGTAGTTCGGGACTAGCGGCGCCCCAGTTCTTC; CDR3 protein: CASSSGLAAPQFF; clone size: .; V gene: TRBV19; J gene: TRBJ2-1; D gene: TRBD2
CDR3 DNA: TGTGCCAGCAGCTTTAAGGGGGCCGAACCTGTCTATGGCTACACCTTC; CDR3 protein: CASSFKGAEPVYGYTF; clone size: .; V gene: TRBV5-6; J gene: TRBJ1-2; D gene: TRBD1
CDR3 DNA: TGTGCCACAGCGACCGGGACATATGGCGGGGAGCTGTTTTTT; CDR3 protein: CATATGTYGGELFF; clone size: .; V gene: TRBV19; J gene: TRBJ2-2; D gene: .
CDR3 DNA: TGTGCCAGCAGCTTAGTAGCACTAGCGGGTAGTGAGCAGTACTTC; CDR3 protein: CASSLVALAGSEQYF; clone size: .; V gene: TRBV7-2; J gene: TRBJ2-7; D gene: TRBD2
CDR3 DNA: TGTGCCAGCAGACCCGGGACAGGGGGCAGCTCACCCCTCCACTTT; CDR3 protein: CASRPGTGGSSPLHF; clone size: .; V gene: TRBV27; J gene: TRBJ1-6; D gene: TRBD1
CDR3 DNA: TGTGCCAGCAGACCGCCCGGACAGGGCAGGTACGAGCAGTACTTC; CDR3 protein: CASRPPGQGRYEQYF; clone size: .; V gene: TRBV28; J gene: TRBJ2-7; D gene: TRBD1
CDR3 DNA: TGTGCCAGCAGCCAAGATGGAGGGGGCCTGAGAGTGCAGTACTTC; CDR3 protein: CASSQDGGGLRVQYF; clone size: few; V gene: TRBV14; J gene: TRBJ2-7; D gene: .
CDR3 DNA: TGTGCCAGCAGTTTTGTGGGCCAATACTATGGCTACACCTTC; CDR3 protein: CASSFVGQYYGYTF; clone size: .; V gene: TRBV28; J gene: TRBJ1-2; D gene: .
CDR3 DNA: TGTGCCAGCAGCTTATCGGGTAACACCGCCTACGAGCAGTACTTC; CDR3 protein: CASSLSGNTAYEQYF; clone size: .; V gene: TRBV7-9; J gene: TRBJ2-7; D gene: .
CDR3 DNA: TGTGCCAGCAGTTCCCTGGCAGGGATGTCATATTTT; CDR3 protein: CASSSLAGMSYF; clone size: .; V gene: TRBV28; J gene: TRBJ1-3; D gene: .
CDR3 DNA: TGTGCCAGCAGTCTGGCCGCTGAAGCTTTCTTT; CDR3 protein: CASSLAAEAFF; clone size: .; V gene: TRBV6-1; J gene: TRBJ1-1; D gene: .
CDR3 DNA: TGTGCCAGTCACCAAGCCGGACTAGCGGGAGGTACGGATGAGCAGTTCTTC; CDR3 protein: CASHQAGLAGGTDEQFF; clone size: .; V gene: TRBV27; J gene: TRBJ2-1; D gene: TRBD2
CDR3 DNA: TGTGCCAGCAGGGGACTAGCGGGATCGAACACCGGGGAGCTGTTTTTT; CDR3 protein: CASRGLAGSNTGELFF; clone size: .; V gene: TRBV2; J gene: TRBJ2-2; D gene: TRBD2
CDR3 DNA: TGCGCCAGCAGCTTGTCCGGGACTAGCCACAATGAGCAGTTCTTC; CDR3 protein: CASSLSGTSHNEQFF; clone size: .; V gene: TRBV5-1; J gene: TRBJ2-1; D gene: TRBD2
CDR3 DNA: TGTGCCAGCAGTGAATCCCGACAGATCAAGGTGGAGACCCAGTACTTC; CDR3 protein: CASSESRQIKVETQYF; clone size: .; V gene: TRBV25-1; J gene: TRBJ2-5; D gene: .
CDR3 DNA: TGTGCCAGCAGCTCCCAACCTCCGGGGGTAGCGGGACCCAGGTCAGATACGCAGTATTTT; CDR3 protein: CASSSQPPGVAGPRSDTQYF; clone size: .; V gene: TRBV11-3; J gene: TRBJ2-3; D gene: TRBD2
CDR3 DNA: TGTGCCAGCAGTTCACAGGGCCAAGAGACCCAGTACTTC; CDR3 protein: CASSSQGQETQYF; clone size: .; V gene: TRBV6-5; J gene: TRBJ2-5; D gene: .
CDR3 DNA: TGTGCCAGCAGCTCCTTTTTAGCGGGAGGGGGGCCTGGCAATGAGCAGTTCTTC; CDR3 protein: CASSSFLAGGGPGNEQFF; clone size: few; V gene: TRBV5-6; J gene: TRBJ2-1; D gene: TRBD2
CDR3 DNA: TGTGCCAGAACTCTCCGGGACTTAAAACACCCAAAGGACTACGAGCAGTACTTC; CDR3 protein: CARTLRDLKHPKDYEQYF; clone size: .; V gene: TRBV25-1; J gene: TRBJ2-7; D gene: .
CDR3 DNA: TGTGCCAGCAGGTTACCGGGACTAGCGCGGTCGGAGCAGTTCTTC; CDR3 protein: CASRLPGLARSEQFF; clone size: .; V gene: TRBV28; J gene: TRBJ2-1; D gene: TRBD2
CDR3 DNA: TGTGCCAGCAGTGAACAGGTCAACTATGGCTACACCTTC; CDR3 protein: CASSEQVNYGYTF; clone size: .; V gene: TRBV2; J gene: TRBJ1-2; D gene: .
CDR3 DNA: TGTGCCAGCAGCTTGCGGGGGTTGAACACTGAAGCTTTCTTT; CDR3 protein: CASSLRGLNTEAFF; clone size: .; V gene: TRBV5-6; J gene: TRBJ1-1; D gene: .
CDR3 DNA: TGTGCCAGCAGCCCGAGCGGGAGGGCCCGGGGTGAGCAGTTCTTC; CDR3 protein: CASSPSGRARGEQFF; clone size: once; V gene: TRBV6-5; J gene: TRBJ2-1; D gene: TRBD2
CDR3 DNA: TGTGCCAGCTCCAAGACAGGAGTTGCAACTAATGAAAAACTGTTTTTT; CDR3 protein: CASSKTGVATNEKLFF; clone size: .; V gene: TRBV2; J gene: TRBJ1-4; D gene: .
CDR3 DNA: TGTGCCAGCAGCTCTTACCAGGTTAGACTAGCGGCCTCTCATCAGCAGTATTTT; CDR3 protein: CASSSYQVRLAASHQQYF; clone size: .; V gene: TRBV5-6; J gene: TRBJ2-3; D gene: TRBD2
CDR3 DNA: TGTGCCAGCAGCTTAATAGCGGACCCCCGTGGAGAGACCCAGTACTTC; CDR3 protein: CASSLIADPRGETQYF; clone size: .; V gene: TRBV5-6; J gene: TRBJ2-5; D gene: .
CDR3 DNA: TGTGCCAGCAGATTCGGGTCCACCTACGAGCAGTACTTC; CDR3 protein: CASRFGSTYEQYF; clone size: .; V gene: TRBV27; J gene: TRBJ2-7; D gene: .
CDR3 DNA: TGCGCCAGCAGCACCGGGGGGATAACCTCCAATGAGCAGTTCTTC; CDR3 protein: CASSTGGITSNEQFF; clone size: .; V gene: TRBV4-1; J gene: TRBJ2-1; D gene: TRBD2